This T cell receptor beta chain was documented in a study of blood T cell repertoires in COVID-19. At the level of the study: The origin of the acute and convalescent COVID-19 samples was the United States, Italy and Spain.

Germline V gene data show CDR1 as GTSNPN and CDR2 as SVGIG (reference sequence). The V gene end was trimmed by 1 base and the J gene end by 2 bases; junction bases not matched to a gene: 7. CDR3 size: 16 residues. Only in-frame clones appear in the TCRdb table, and some are missing; sequencing was by immunoSEQ multiplex PCR. The table includes 250,000 to 350,000 clones, roughly nine tenths detected once. The chain links TRBV30 to TRBJ2-3; 9 nucleotides agree with TRBD2. Sequencing used peripheral blood. The origin of this receptor is a woman in her 50s who had recovered from COVID-19. The chain's CDR3 is CAWSGPSGGPTDTQYF. The CDR3 DNA reads TGTGCCTGGAGTGGTCCAAGCGGGGGGCCCACAGATACGCAGTATTTT.